Following are 3 T cell receptor beta chains from one sample sequenced in a study of cytomegalovirus exposure and HLA in healthy donors. Use of 60 Vbeta and 13 Jbeta primers characterized the PCR. Measured with immunoSEQ multiplex PCR; TCRdb has only the in-frame clones, and not every one. Found here are about 160,000 clones, roughly 82% of them singletons; the top ten hold under 8%. Specimen: PBMCs. Receptor source: a man aged 50-60 years in good health and CMV-seropositive.

This sequence joins TRBV18 and TRBJ1-1; TRBD1 might be the D (5 bases). From germline, CDR1 is KGHSH and CDR2 LQKENI. The germline V and J ends were trimmed by 3 bases and 5 bases, with 19 bases remaining between them. The length of the CDR3 is 16 residues. The CDR3: CASSPPGGARETEAFF. The DNA for the CDR3 is TGTGCCAGCTCACCCCCCGGAGGGGCAAGGGAAACTGAAGCTTTCTTT.

The chain has TRBV6-5 and TRBJ2-5; D unresolved. From germline, CDR1 is MNHEY and CDR2 SVGAGI. Trimming left V 6 bases short and J 0 bases short, with 8 bases between. This CDR3 region has 13 residues. CDR3 nucleotides: TGTGCCAGCAGCCGCGGCCACCAAGAGACCCAGTACTTC. Protein product: CASSRGHQETQYF.

This rearrangement joins TRBV28 to TRBJ1-5; 10 bases align to TRBD1. Germline V gene sequence: CDR1 MDHEN, CDR2 SYDVKM. V shed 5 bases, J shed 4 bases, and the junction held 8 bases outside the gene matches. The CDR3 length is 16 residues. CDR3 amino acids: CASSVTGTGENQPQHF. The CDR3 DNA reads TGTGCCAGCAGTGTCACCGGGACAGGGGAAAATCAGCCCCAGCATTTT.